This T cell receptor beta chain was captured in a study of shared clonotypes between healthy human individuals. Findings and limits, study-wide: Shared clonotypes across all four donors exceeded non-shared ones in generation probability. Donor scarcity curtailed the genetic and exposure-history diversity represented herein. In this cohort, only blood was sampled, and tissue repertoires likely differ. Rarefaction showed that sequencing of sorted subsets was incomplete (despite large depth).

Concerning this clone itself: The antigen is not known.

Germline V lookup: CDR1 SGHRS, CDR2 YFSETQ. CDR3 length: 15 amino acids. Trimming cost V 1 base and J 5 bases; bases outside gene matches: 5. Method: immunoSEQ multiplex PCR; TCRdb's copy keeps in-frame clones and lacks some. The repertoire holds roughly 2 million clones, approximately 94% seen once, with 0.9% to 1.3% in the top ten. CD8 cells classed as naive were CD45RO-negative and positively selected for CCR7, excluding terminally differentiated effector memory CD45RA+ cells. The sample taken for sequencing was naive CD8+ T cells sorted from blood. The chain carries TRBV5-1 and TRBJ2-1; TRBD2 aligns across 8 bases. The clonotype comes from a man younger than 30 in good health. The CDR3 DNA follows: TGCGCCAGCAGCTTGTCGCGGGGGGTCGACAATGAGCAGTTCTTC. This sequence encodes CASSLSRGVDNEQFF.